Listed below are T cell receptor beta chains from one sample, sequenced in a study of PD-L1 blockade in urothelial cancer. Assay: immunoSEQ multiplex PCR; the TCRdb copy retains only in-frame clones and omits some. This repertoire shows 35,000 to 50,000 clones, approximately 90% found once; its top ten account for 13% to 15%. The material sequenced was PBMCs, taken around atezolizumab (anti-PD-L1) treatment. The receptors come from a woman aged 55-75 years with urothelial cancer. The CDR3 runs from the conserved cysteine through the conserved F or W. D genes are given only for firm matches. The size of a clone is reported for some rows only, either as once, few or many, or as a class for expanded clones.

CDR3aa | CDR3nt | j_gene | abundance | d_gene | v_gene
CASSQDTPSGSMDTQYF | TGCGCCAGCAGCCAAGATACCCCTAGCGGGAGTATGGATACGCAGTATTTT | TRBJ2-3 | NA | TRBD2 | TRBV4-3
CASSLAGLAGGEQFF | TGTGCCAGCAGCTTAGCGGGTCTAGCGGGGGGGGAGCAGTTCTTC | TRBJ2-1 | NA | TRBD2 | TRBV7-2
CASQGLAGPAGEQFF | TGCGCCAGCCAGGGACTAGCGGGCCCTGCCGGTGAGCAGTTCTTC | TRBJ2-1 | NA | TRBD2 | TRBV10-1
CASSGTGEETQYF | TGTGCCAGCTCCGGGACAGGGGAAGAGACCCAGTACTTC | TRBJ2-5 | NA | TRBD1 | TRBV18
CASSLSGGIAETQYF | TGTGCCAGTAGTTTGAGCGGGGGGATAGCAGAGACCCAGTACTTC | TRBJ2-5 | NA | TRBD2 | TRBV19
CASSLGGEQFF | TGCGCCAGCAGTCTGGGGGGAGAGCAGTTCTTC | TRBJ2-1 | NA | NA | TRBV5-1
CASSNSGGNTGELFF | TGTGCCAGCAGCAATAGCGGGGGGAACACCGGGGAGCTGTTTTTT | TRBJ2-2 | NA | TRBD2 | TRBV6-1
CASSLGWASPLHF | TGTGCCAGCAGCCTGGGTTGGGCCTCACCCCTCCACTTT | TRBJ1-6 | NA | NA | TRBV21-1
CASSLEGGAGTGELFF | TGCGCCAGCAGCTTGGAAGGGGGCGCGGGCACCGGGGAGCTGTTTTTT | TRBJ2-2 | NA | TRBD1 | TRBV5-1
CATPLTGQETQYF | TGTGCCACCCCTCTGACAGGACAAGAGACCCAGTACTTC | TRBJ2-5 | NA | NA | TRBV10-3
CASSLLGTGANTEAFF | TGCGCCAGCAGCTTGCTTGGGACAGGGGCAAACACTGAAGCTTTCTTT | TRBJ1-1 | NA | TRBD1 | TRBV5-1
CASSLQGPSSYEQYF | TGTGCCAGCAGCCTACAGGGGCCAAGCTCCTACGAGCAGTACTTC | TRBJ2-7 | NA | TRBD1 | TRBV28
CASSSGQINQPQHF | TGTGCCAGCAGTTCAGGGCAGATAAATCAGCCCCAGCATTTT | TRBJ1-5 | few | NA | TRBV27